This passage covers 27 T cell receptor beta chains from one sample sequenced in a study of identical twins (dated by TCRdb to 2015 to 2016). Library generation was performed with 5' RACE. The sequencing machine was an Illumina HiSeq 2000. TCRdb redid the processing of the public reads, applying fastp at Q25 and MiXCR, and retained in-frame beta chains. Rows matching on CDR3 protein sequence are summarized as one entry with the most common DNA and genes. Recorded for this sample are about 240,000 distinct CDR3 sequences; 10% to 13% of them occurred a single time. The top ten clonotypes cover more than 8.5% of the sample. Material: memory T cells sorted from blood. Per the publication, the cell subset or site label means: CD45RO+ enriched T cells. These TCRs come from a man aged 50-60 years in good health.

A few counts support this clonotype. The rearrangement links TRBV12-3 or TRBV12-4 to TRBJ1-5; 7 bases line up with TRBD1. The CDR3 is made up of 15 amino acids. V was clipped by 1 base and J by 5 bases; unmatched bases: 5. DNA of the CDR3: TGTGCCAGCAGTTTAGAACAGGGGCGGCATCAGCCCCAGCATTTT. The encoded protein is CASSLEQGRHQPQHF.

This clonotype was observed many times. The V gene is TRBV5-1, the J gene TRBJ1-1; D perhaps matches TRBD1 (6 bases). Trimming stripped 0 bases from V and 4 bases from J, with 10 bases between. Looked up from germline, CDR1 is SGHRS and CDR2 is YFSETQ. The CDR3 runs to 14 residues. The CDR3 DNA reads TGCGCCAGCAGCTTGGCCGCGACAGGCACTGAAGCTTTCTTT. It yields the protein CASSLAATGTEAFF. Filled out from reference TRBV5-1 and TRBJ1-1, the complete variable domain reads KAGVTQTPRYLIKTRGQQVTLSCSPISGHRSVSWYQQTPGQGLQFLFEYFSETQRNKGNFPGRFSGRQFSNSRSEMNVSTLELGDSALYLCASSLAATGTEAFFGQGTRLTVV.

At least ten counts were recorded for this clonotype. This chain connects TRBV13 to TRBJ2-1; 11 nucleotides match TRBD1. The CDR3 totals 19 residues. The ends lost 7 bases at V and 4 bases at J; junction bases unmatched: 18. Germline loops: CDR1 PRHDT, CDR2 FYEKMQ (reference sequence). The chain's CDR3 is CASIRGGQGARPRYNEQFF. CDR3 bases: TGTGCCAGCATAAGGGGTGGACAGGGGGCAAGACCTCGGTACAATGAGCAGTTCTTC.

This clonotype was observed many times. The chain recombines TRBV6-2 or TRBV6-3 with TRBJ2-5; D may be TRBD2 (6 bases). Trimming left V 7 bases short and J 6 bases short, with 24 bases between. Germline V lookup: CDR1 MNHEY, CDR2 SVGEGT. The length of the CDR3 is 16 residues. CDR3 residues: CASNSQPWRGEQTQYF. CDR3 nucleotide sequence: TGTGCCAGCAATAGTCAACCCTGGCGGGGCGAACAGACCCAGTACTTC.

V is TRBV6-2 or TRBV6-3 and J is TRBJ1-4, with D possibly TRBD1 on 6 matching bases. Trimming shortened V by 6 bases and J by 5 bases, and 10 bases separated the two germline ends. This CDR3 region has 13 residues. The germline gives CDR1 MNHEY, CDR2 SVGEGT. The chain's CDR3 is CASRGQSNEKLFF. The CDR3 bases are TGTGCCAGCAGAGGACAGTCCAATGAAAAACTGTTTTTT.

This chain links TRBV6-2 or TRBV6-3 with TRBJ1-1; no reliable D call. V lost 2 bases and J 5 bases, leaving 18 bases between the germline ends. The length of the CDR3 is 16 residues. Germline V lookup: CDR1 MNHEY, CDR2 SVGEGT. The CDR3: CASSYPLAVGRTEAFF. The CDR3 DNA reads TGTGCCAGCAGTTACCCCCTGGCGGTAGGGAGGACTGAAGCTTTCTTT.

This clonotype was seen a handful of times. This chain uses TRBV7-2 with TRBJ2-3; possibly TRBD2 for D (6 bases). Trimming left V 1 base short and J 5 bases short, with 16 bases between. The germline gives CDR1 SGHTA, CDR2 FQGNSA. There are 16 residues in the CDR3. The CDR3 DNA is TGTGCCAGCAGCTTAGGTACGGGGGTAGCAGGAGATACGCAGTATTTT. Protein sequence: CASSLGTGVAGDTQYF.

This clonotype came up many times. The chain links TRBV4-1 to TRBJ1-5; possible D gene TRBD1, 6 bases. The germline CDR1 and CDR2 sequences are MGHRA and YSYEKL. The CDR3 covers 18 residues. V was cut by 0 bases and J by 2 bases, with 17 bases left in between. CDR3 amino acids: CASSQDGVGGGRNQPQHF. As DNA, the CDR3 is TGCGCCAGCAGCCAAGATGGAGTGGGCGGGGGGCGCAATCAGCCCCAGCATTTT.

This clonotype was recorded a few times. The rearrangement uses TRBV19 and TRBJ2-7; D perhaps matches TRBD1 (6 bases). The CDR3 has 19 amino acids. Trimming stripped 1 base from V and 4 bases from J, with 26 bases between. Germline-derived CDR1 and CDR2 are LNHDA and SQIVND (reference sequence). CDR3 bases: TGTGCCAGTAGTATAGCGGGCTCGGAAAGTTTGGGACACCTGTACGAGCAGTACTTC. The encoded protein is CASSIAGSESLGHLYEQYF. Together with reference TRBV19 and TRBJ2-7, the CDR3 gives the full variable domain: DGGITQSPKYLFRKEGQNVTLSCEQNLNHDAMYWYRQDPGQGLRLIYYSQIVNDFQKGDIAEGYSVSREKKESFPLTVTSAQKNPTAFYLCASSIAGSESLGHLYEQYFGPGTRLTVT.

This clonotype was seen at least ten times. V usage is TRBV11-2 and J usage is TRBJ1-6, with a weak D call TRBD1 (6 bases). CDR1 is SGHAT, CDR2 FQNNGV, per germline. The CDR3 extends over 17 amino acids. The ends were cut back, 4 bases at V and 4 bases at J, with 17 bases in the middle. The CDR3 here is CASSSVGGRAYNSPLHF. In DNA form, the CDR3 reads TGTGCCAGCAGCTCCGTGGGGGGGCGAGCTTATAATTCACCCCTCCACTTT.

This chain joins TRBV16 and TRBJ2-6; D unresolved. Germline V gene lookup returns CDR1 KGHSY and CDR2 FQNENV. V dropped 4 bases and J dropped 0 bases, with 7 bases sitting between them. There are 15 residues in the CDR3. In DNA, the CDR3 is TGTGCCAGCAGCCCTACATCCTCTGGGGCCAACGTCCTGACTTTC. Translating it yields CASSPTSSGANVLTF.

Only a few counts were recorded for this clonotype. V and J are TRBV12-3 or TRBV12-4 and TRBJ1-6; TRBD1 matches 7 bases. Trimming took 6 bases from V and 5 from J; bases not matched to a gene: 7. This CDR3 has 15 residues. The CDR3 DNA reads TGTGCCAGCAGGCCACAGGGGACTAATAATTCACCCCTCCACTTT. Residues: CASRPQGTNNSPLHF.

There are many counts of this clonotype. The genes are TRBV12-3 or TRBV12-4 and TRBJ1-2; TRBD1 agrees at 8 bases. The junction had 3 bases not matched to a gene; V was cut back by 2 bases and J by 4 bases. CDR3 length: 14 residues. The CDR3 region has the DNA TGTGCCAGCAGTTTAACTGGGACAGGCTATGGCTACACCTTC. Translation: CASSLTGTGYGYTF.

The V gene is TRBV11-2, the J gene TRBJ2-1, with a tentative D call TRBD1 (6 bases). Trimming removed 4 bases from V and 5 bases from J, with 12 bases in between. The germline CDR1 and CDR2 sequences are SGHAT and FQNNGV. The CDR3 runs to 14 residues. CDR3 region: CASSSGTTDNEQFF. CDR3 bases: TGTGCCAGCAGCTCAGGGACAACGGACAATGAGCAGTTCTTC.

This clonotype was seen ten or more times. The chain joins TRBV5-1 to TRBJ1-1; TRBD1 might be the D (6 bases). The CDR3 sequence is 14 residues long. Germline CDR1 and CDR2: SGHRS and YFSETQ. Trimming shortened V by 5 bases and J by 1 base, and 12 bases separated the two germline ends. This CDR3 reads CASRYQDRNTEAFF. CDR3 DNA sequence: TGCGCCAGCAGATACCAGGACAGGAACACTGAAGCTTTCTTT. The variable domain in full, with the rest retrieved from reference TRBV5-1 and TRBJ1-1, is KAGVTQTPRYLIKTRGQQVTLSCSPISGHRSVSWYQQTPGQGLQFLFEYFSETQRNKGNFPGRFSGRQFSNSRSEMNVSTLELGDSALYLCASRYQDRNTEAFFGQGTRLTVV.

The chain combines TRBV4-3 with TRBJ1-6, with 8 nucleotides matching TRBD1. The CDR3 totals 18 residues. Trimming at V came to 5 bases and at J to 5 bases, leaving 14 bases not matched to a gene. Germline V lookup: CDR1 LGHNA, CDR2 YSLEER. CDR3 region: CASSVHAGQGLNNSPLHF. The CDR3 DNA follows: TGCGCCAGCAGCGTACACGCTGGACAGGGTTTGAATAATTCACCCCTCCACTTT.

The V call is TRBV7-2, the J call TRBJ1-6; D may be TRBD1 (6 bases). The V end lost 5 bases, the J end lost 8 bases, and 16 bases lay between the germline ends. This CDR3 has 15 residues. Germline V gives CDR1 SGHTA, CDR2 FQGNSA. The CDR3 coding sequence is TGTGCCAGCAGCACCAGACAGGACCCGGATTCACCCCTCCACTTT. Translated, it gives CASSTRQDPDSPLHF.

Notes on this clonotype: This clone may be a read error of a much larger clone one base away. This chain uses TRBV6-1 with TRBJ2-7, with 10 bases fitting TRBD2. This CDR3 spans 14 amino acids. CDR1 and CDR2 (germline): MNHNS, SASEGT. For the CDR3, the DNA is TGTGCCAGCAGTAGCGGGAGGGGTTCCTACGAGCAGGACTTC. Translating gives CASSSGRGSYEQDF.

This clonotype appeared many times. The chain carries TRBV29-1 and TRBJ2-5, with TRBD2 matching 8 bases. V shed 5 bases and J 4 bases; nucleotides not matched to a gene: 6. CDR1 and CDR2 from the germline V gene are SQVTM and ANQGSEA. The CDR3 has 13 residues. In nucleotides, the CDR3 is TGCAGCGTTCATGCGGGGGGCGCAGAGACCCAGTACTTC. Residues: CSVHAGGAETQYF. Full variable domain (outside the CDR3, taken from reference TRBV29-1 and TRBJ2-5): SAVISQKPSRDICQRGTSLTIQCQVDSQVTMMFWYRQQPGQSLTLIATANQGSEATYESGFVIDKFPISRPNLTFSTLTVSNMSPEDSSIYLCSVHAGGAETQYFGPGTRLLVL.

This chain uses TRBV7-2 with TRBJ1-3; D is perhaps TRBD1 (6 bases). Trimming took 4 bases from V and 4 from J, leaving 17 bases between them. The CDR3 consists of 16 residues. Germline loops: CDR1 SGHTA, CDR2 FQGNSA. CDR3 DNA sequence: TGTGCCAGCAGCTCCGCCGCCCTGACAGGAGGAAACACCATATATTTT. This sequence encodes CASSSAALTGGNTIYF.

This clonotype occurred many times. The chain has TRBV6-1 and TRBJ2-4; D is tentatively TRBD1 or TRBD2 (5 bases each). Trimming left V 2 bases short and J 1 base short, with 9 bases between. CDR3 length: 15 amino acids. Germline V CDR1 and CDR2: MNHNS, SASEGT. The CDR3 protein is CASSEPGTAKNIQYF. The DNA for the CDR3 is TGTGCCAGCAGTGAACCCGGGACCGCCAAAAACATTCAGTACTTC.

This clonotype was seen more than once but under ten times. The chain is built from TRBV12-3 or TRBV12-4 and TRBJ2-5; D might be TRBD2 (5 bases). Between the trimmed V and J ends, which lost 1 base and 4 bases, there was a span of 16 bases. This CDR3 is 16 amino acids long. The DNA for the CDR3 is TGTGCCAGCAGTTTAGAAAGCGGAGGTCTGGGAGAGACCCAGTACTTC. Its protein is CASSLESGGLGETQYF.

The chain joins TRBV10-3 to TRBJ1-2; D possibly corresponds to TRBD1 (6 bases). CDR1 is ENHRY, CDR2 SYGVKD, per germline. The CDR3 runs to 18 residues. V lost 4 bases, J lost 6 bases, and 27 bases lay in between. CDR3 protein: CAISASLGTGSNSDGYTF. CDR3 bases: TGTGCCATCAGTGCCAGTTTAGGTACAGGGTCTAATTCGGATGGCTACACCTTC.

This sequence joins TRBV6-4 and TRBJ2-1; 15 positions agree with TRBD2. The J segment lost 10 bases and the V segment lost 7 bases, leaving 2 bases of the junction unmatched. The CDR3 spans 13 residues. The germline V gene has CDR1 MRHNA and CDR2 SNTAGT. CDR3 bases: TGTGCCAGCACCGGACTAGCGGGGGGGGAGCAGTTCTTC. It translates to CASTGLAGGEQFF.

This rearrangement joins TRBV6-2 or TRBV6-3 to TRBJ2-7; D perhaps matches TRBD1 (6 bases). Trimming stripped 0 bases from V and 4 bases from J, with 13 bases between. Germline V gene sequence: CDR1 MNHEY, CDR2 SVGEGT. There are 15 residues in the CDR3. CDR3 DNA: TGTGCCAGCAGTTACTCCTACAGGGCCCAATACGAGCAGTACTTC. This gives the protein CASSYSYRAQYEQYF.

This clonotype was observed a few times. This chain joins TRBV5-5 and TRBJ1-1; possibly TRBD1 for D (6 bases). The germline V gene has CDR1 SGHKS and CDR2 YYEKEE (reference sequence). This CDR3 has 16 residues. Deletions cut 4 bases from V and 1 base from J, with 17 bases between. Here the CDR3 DNA reads TGTGCCAGCAGCCGGCTGGGGTCGACAGGGAACACTGAAGCTTTCTTT. The encoded protein is CASSRLGSTGNTEAFF.

This clonotype was observed a few times. The V call is TRBV7-9, the J call TRBJ1-2; D is unresolved. The CDR3 is 13 amino acids. Trimming removed 2 bases at V and 4 bases at J, with 8 bases between. Germline V lookup: CDR1 SEHNR, CDR2 FQNEAQ (reference sequence). The CDR3 DNA follows: TGTGCCAGCAGCTTAAACAGTTTCTATGGCTACACCTTC. Residues: CASSLNSFYGYTF.